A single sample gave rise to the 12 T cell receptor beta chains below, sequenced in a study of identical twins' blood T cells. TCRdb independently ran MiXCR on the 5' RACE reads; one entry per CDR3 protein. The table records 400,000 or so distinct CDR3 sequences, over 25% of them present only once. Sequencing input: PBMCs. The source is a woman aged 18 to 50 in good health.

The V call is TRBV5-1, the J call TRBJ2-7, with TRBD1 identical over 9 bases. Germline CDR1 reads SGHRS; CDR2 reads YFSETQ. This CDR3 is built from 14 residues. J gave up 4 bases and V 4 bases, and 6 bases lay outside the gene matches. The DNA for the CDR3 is TGCGCCAGCAGCACTCGGGGACAGGGTTACGAGCAGTACTTC. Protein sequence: CASSTRGQGYEQYF.

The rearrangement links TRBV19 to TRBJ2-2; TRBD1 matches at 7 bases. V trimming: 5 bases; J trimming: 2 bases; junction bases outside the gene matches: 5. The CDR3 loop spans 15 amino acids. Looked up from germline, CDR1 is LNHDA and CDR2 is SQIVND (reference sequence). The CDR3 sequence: CASSVGQRNTGELFF. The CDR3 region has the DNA TGTGCCAGTAGTGTGGGACAGCGAAACACCGGGGAGCTGTTTTTT.

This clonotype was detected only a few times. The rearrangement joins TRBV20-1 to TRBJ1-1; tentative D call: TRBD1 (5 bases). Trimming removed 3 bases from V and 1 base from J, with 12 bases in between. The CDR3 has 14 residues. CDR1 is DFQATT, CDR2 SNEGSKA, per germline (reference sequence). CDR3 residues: CSARPWGPNTEAFF. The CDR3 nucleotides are TGCAGTGCTAGGCCCTGGGGCCCGAACACTGAAGCTTTCTTT.

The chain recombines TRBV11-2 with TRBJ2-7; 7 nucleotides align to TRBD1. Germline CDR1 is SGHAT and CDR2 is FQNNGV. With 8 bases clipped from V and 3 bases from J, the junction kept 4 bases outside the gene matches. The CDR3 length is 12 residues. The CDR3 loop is CASGDSRYEQYF. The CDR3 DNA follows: TGTGCCAGCGGGGACAGTCGCTACGAGCAGTACTTC.

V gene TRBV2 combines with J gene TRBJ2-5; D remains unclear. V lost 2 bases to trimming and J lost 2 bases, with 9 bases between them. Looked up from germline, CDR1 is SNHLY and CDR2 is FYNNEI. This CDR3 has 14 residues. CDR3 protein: CASSELSVQETQYF. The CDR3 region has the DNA TGTGCCAGCAGTGAACTCTCTGTGCAAGAGACCCAGTACTTC.

Here the CDR3 reads CASSETDDYGYTF. CDR3 nucleotides: TGTGCCAGCTCAGAAACAGATGACTATGGCTACACCTTC. The chain is built from TRBV18 and TRBJ1-2; D ambiguous. V lost 5 bases to trimming and J lost 3 bases, with 10 bases between them. CDR1 KGHSH and CDR2 LQKENI come from the germline V gene. The CDR3 is 13 residues long.

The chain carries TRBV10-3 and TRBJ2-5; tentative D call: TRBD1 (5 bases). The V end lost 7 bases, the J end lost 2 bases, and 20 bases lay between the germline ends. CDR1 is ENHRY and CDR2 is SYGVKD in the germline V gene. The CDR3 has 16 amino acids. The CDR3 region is CAITPTANTLQETQYF. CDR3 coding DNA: TGTGCCATCACCCCGACAGCAAATACATTACAAGAGACCCAGTACTTC.

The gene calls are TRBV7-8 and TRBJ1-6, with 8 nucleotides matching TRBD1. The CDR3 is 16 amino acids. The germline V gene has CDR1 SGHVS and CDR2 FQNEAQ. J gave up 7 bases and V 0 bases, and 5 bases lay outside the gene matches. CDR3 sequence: CASSLARTGRNSPLHF. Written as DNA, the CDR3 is TGTGCCAGCAGCTTAGCGCGGACAGGGAGGAATTCACCCCTCCACTTT. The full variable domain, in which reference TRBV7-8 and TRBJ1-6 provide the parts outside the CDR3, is GAGVSQSPRYKVAKRGQDVALRCDPISGHVSLFWYQQALGQGPEFLTYFQNEAQLDKSGLPSDRFFAERPEGSVSTLKIQRTQQEDSAVYLCASSLARTGRNSPLHFGNGTRLTVT.

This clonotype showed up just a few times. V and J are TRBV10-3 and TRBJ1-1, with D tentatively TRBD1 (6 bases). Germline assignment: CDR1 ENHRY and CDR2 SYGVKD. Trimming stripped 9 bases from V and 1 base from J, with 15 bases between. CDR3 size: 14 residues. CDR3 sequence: CAMTQGIGNTEAFF. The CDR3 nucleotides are TGTGCCATGACTCAGGGGATTGGGAACACTGAAGCTTTCTTT.

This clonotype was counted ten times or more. CDR3 nucleotide sequence: TGCAGTGCAGGGGGCCAACACACTGAAGCTTTCTTT. This codes for CSAGGQHTEAFF. This sequence joins TRBV20-1 and TRBJ1-1, with 7 bases that match TRBD1. V lost 6 bases and J lost 3; bases outside the gene matches: 4. There are 12 residues in the CDR3. The V gene's germline CDR1 is DFQATT and CDR2 SNEGSKA (reference sequence).

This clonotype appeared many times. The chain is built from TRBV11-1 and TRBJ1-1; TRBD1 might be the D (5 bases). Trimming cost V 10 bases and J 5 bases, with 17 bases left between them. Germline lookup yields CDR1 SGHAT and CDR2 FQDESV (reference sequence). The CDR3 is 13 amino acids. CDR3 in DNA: TGTGCCACCGGCGGGCTCCAGGGAACTGAAGCTTTCTTT. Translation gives CATGGLQGTEAFF.

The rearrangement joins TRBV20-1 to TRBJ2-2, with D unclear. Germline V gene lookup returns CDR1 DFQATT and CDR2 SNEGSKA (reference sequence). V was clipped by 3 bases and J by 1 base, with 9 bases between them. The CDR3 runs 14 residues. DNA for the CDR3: TGCAGTGCTAGGAACTTCCAGAACACCGGGGAGCTGTTTTTT. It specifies CSARNFQNTGELFF.